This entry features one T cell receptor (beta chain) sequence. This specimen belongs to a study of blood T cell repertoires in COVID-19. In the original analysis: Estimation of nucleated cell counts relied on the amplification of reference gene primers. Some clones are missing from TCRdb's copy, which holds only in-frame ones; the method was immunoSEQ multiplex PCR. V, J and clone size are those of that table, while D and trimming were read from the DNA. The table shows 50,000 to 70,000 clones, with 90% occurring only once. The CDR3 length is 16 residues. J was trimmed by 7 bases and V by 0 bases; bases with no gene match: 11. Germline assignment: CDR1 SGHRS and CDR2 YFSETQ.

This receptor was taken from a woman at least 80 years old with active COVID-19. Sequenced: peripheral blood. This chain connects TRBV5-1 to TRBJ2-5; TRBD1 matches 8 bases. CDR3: CASSLEGLQGVGTQYF. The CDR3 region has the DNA TGCGCCAGCAGCTTGGAGGGTTTACAGGGGGTTGGGACCCAGTACTTC.